This T cell receptor (beta chain) came from a study of PD-L1 blockade in urothelial cancer. Libraries were prepared by immunoSEQ multiplex PCR; TCRdb keeps only in-frame clonotypes and omits some of them. The sample lists around 100,000 clones; around 90% were seen once. In this sample, this clone turned up once. Germline CDR1 reads SGHTA; CDR2 reads FQGTGA. This CDR3 has 16 amino acids. The trim removed 0 bases at V and 2 bases at J, leaving 5 bases unmatched. J is TRBJ1-1 and V is TRBV7-3; TRBD1 matches at 8 bases. The sample in question was PBMCs, obtained around atezolizumab (anti-PD-L1) treatment. The receptor was isolated from a woman older than 75 with urothelial cancer. This chain's CDR3 is CASSLTSGGGNTEAFF. DNA for the CDR3: TGTGCCAGCAGCTTAACCTCAGGGGGCGGAAACACTGAAGCTTTCTTT.